This T cell receptor (beta chain) is drawn from a study of T cells in narcolepsy. About the research overall: Donors had narcolepsy type 1 or type 2, or were healthy controls.

Comment on this clone: Its matching antigen is unknown.

Here immunoSEQ multiplex PCR was the method, and the copy in TCRdb shows in-frame clones only, minus some. The sample lists tens of thousands of clones; about 85% were seen once. Germline V CDR1 and CDR2: LNHDA, SQIVND (reference sequence). The CDR3 spans 14 residues. V shed 6 bases and J shed 11 bases, with 20 bases lying between them. Study-level findings and limits: Autoreactive clonotypes reportedly recurred in blood of same and different patients, not controls. HCRT-specific and TRIB2-specific autoreactive clonotypes appeared among same-patient CSF and blood CD4+ clonotypes.

This rearrangement joins TRBV19 to TRBJ2-1; D is possibly TRBD2 (5 bases). Sequenced sample: CD45RA- memory CD4+ T cells from PBMCs. This TCR was recovered from a human donor with narcolepsy. The CDR3 DNA sequence: TGTGCCAGTAGCCCGATAGAGGGCGTGTTAAAGCAGTTCTTC. This translates into CASSPIEGVLKQFF. The variable domain in full, completed from reference TRBV19 and TRBJ2-1, reads DGGITQSPKYLFRKEGQNVTLSCEQNLNHDAMYWYRQDPGQGLRLIYYSQIVNDFQKGDIAEGYSVSREKKESFPLTVTSAQKNPTAFYLCASSPIEGVLKQFFGPGTRLTVL.